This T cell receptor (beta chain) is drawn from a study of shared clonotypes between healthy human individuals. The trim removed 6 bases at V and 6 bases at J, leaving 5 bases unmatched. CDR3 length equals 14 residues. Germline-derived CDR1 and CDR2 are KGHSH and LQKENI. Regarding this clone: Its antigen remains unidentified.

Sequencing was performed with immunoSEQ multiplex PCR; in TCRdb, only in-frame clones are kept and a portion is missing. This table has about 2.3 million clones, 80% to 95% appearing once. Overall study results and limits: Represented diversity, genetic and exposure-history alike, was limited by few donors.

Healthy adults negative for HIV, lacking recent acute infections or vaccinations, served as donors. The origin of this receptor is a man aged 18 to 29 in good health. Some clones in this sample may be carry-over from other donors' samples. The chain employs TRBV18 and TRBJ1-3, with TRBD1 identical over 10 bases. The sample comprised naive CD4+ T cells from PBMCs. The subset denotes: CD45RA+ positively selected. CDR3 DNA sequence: TGTGCCAGCTCGTCGACAGGGGGCATAAACACCATATATTTT. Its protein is CASSSTGGINTIYF.